The clone carrying this T cell receptor beta chain was seen just once. Its antigen remains unknown. Among the donors, all were Caucasian adults who lived in Nashville, Tennessee. This sample is part of a study of shared clonotypes between healthy human individuals. Regarding the study as a whole: The genetic and exposure-history diversity represented was limited by few donors.

Every immunoSEQ plate was one replicate of a subset's evenly spread DNA. Clones were read by immunoSEQ multiplex PCR, and TCRdb kept only the in-frame ones, dropping some. Among 400,000 to 600,000 clones, almost 80% were seen once, and the ten largest hold around 13%. The source of this sequence is a woman aged 40 to 50 in good health. Some clones in this sample may be carry-over from other donors' samples. Material for sequencing was PBMCs.

DNA of the CDR3: TGTGCCATCAGGGCAGGGGAGAACACCGGGGAGCTGTTTTTT. This gives the protein CAIRAGENTGELFF. The chain is built from TRBV10-3 and TRBJ2-2; a weak D match, TRBD1 (6 bases). V shed 6 bases and J shed 1 base, with 9 bases lying between them. This CDR3 has 14 amino acids. Germline-derived CDR1 and CDR2 are ENHRY and SYGVKD.